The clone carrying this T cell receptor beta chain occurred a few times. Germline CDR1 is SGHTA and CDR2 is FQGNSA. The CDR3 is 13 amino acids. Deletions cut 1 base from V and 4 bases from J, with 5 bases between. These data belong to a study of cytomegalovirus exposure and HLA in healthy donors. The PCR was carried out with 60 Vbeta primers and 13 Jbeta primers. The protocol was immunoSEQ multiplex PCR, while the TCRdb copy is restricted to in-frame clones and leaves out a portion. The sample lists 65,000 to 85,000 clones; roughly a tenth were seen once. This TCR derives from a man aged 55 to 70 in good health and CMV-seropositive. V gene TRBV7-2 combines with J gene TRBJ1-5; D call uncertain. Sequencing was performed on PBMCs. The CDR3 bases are TGTGCCAGCAGCTTAGTTCAGAATCAGCCCCAGCATTTT. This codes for CASSLVQNQPQHF.